Here is one T cell receptor beta chain with its context. Its antigen is undetermined. The data stem from a study of shared clonotypes between healthy human individuals. Study-level points and caveats: Naive subsets usually exceeded memory subsets in estimated richness. Compared with clonotypes that all four donors shared, non-shared clonotypes had lower generation probabilities.

The CDR3 totals 14 residues. With V trimmed by 5 bases and J by 13 bases, 11 bases remained unmatched. Germline V lookup: CDR1 MNHEY, CDR2 SVGAGI. Positive CCR7 selection of CD45RO-negative cells yielded the naive CD8 cells, and terminally differentiated effector memory CD45RA+ cells were excluded. Deep level was the assay's run setting. Per the authors' pipeline: Filtering differed, since immunoSEQ gave only junction sequences and no quality scores. Method: immunoSEQ multiplex PCR; TCRdb's copy keeps in-frame clones and lacks some. V and J calls and clone size follow that table, whereas D and trimming were derived from the DNA. The top ten clones hold over 1.5% of a sample with about 1.9 million clones, roughly 93% of them seen once.

The sample was naive CD8+ T cells from PBMCs. The chain recombines TRBV6-5 with TRBJ2-5; TRBD2 agrees at 12 bases. The sequence came from a man younger than 35 in good health. Some clones in this sample may be carry-over from other donors' samples. CDR3: CASSPGTSGSRRYF. The DNA of the CDR3 is TGTGCCAGCAGTCCCGGGACTAGCGGGTCCCGAAGGTACTTC.